Below are 21 T cell receptor beta chains sequenced from a single sample in a study of blood T cells in healthy people across ages. A second PCR, run for 7 to 11 cycles, used a sample-barcoded 5' primer plus a J-beta primer mix. TCRdb fed the 5' RACE reads into MiXCR, producing one record per CDR3 protein. The sample consists of approximately 1.5 million distinct CDR3 sequences, approximately 42% of them appearing once. What was sequenced was blood. The receptors come from a woman under 30 in good health.

This clonotype was seen more than once but under ten times. The V call is TRBV6-1, the J call TRBJ1-2; possible D gene TRBD1, 6 bases. Germline V gives CDR1 MNHNS, CDR2 SASEGT. The CDR3 has 15 residues. Trimming took off 4 bases at V and 8 bases at J, with 20 bases between the two ends. CDR3 bases: TGTGCCAGCAGTGGACAGGCGGACCCCATATACGGCTACACCTTC. Translated, it gives CASSGQADPIYGYTF.

The count of this clonotype is one. This CDR3 is CAISRQGMNTEAFF. DNA for the CDR3: TGTGCCATCAGCCGACAGGGGATGAACACTGAAGCTTTCTTT. The rearrangement uses TRBV10-3 and TRBJ1-1; TRBD1 matches at 8 bases. Germline V gene lookup returns CDR1 ENHRY and CDR2 SYGVKD. V dropped 6 bases and J dropped 0; count of bases not matched to a gene: 3. This CDR3 comprises 14 residues.

Details on this clonotype: An end of the junction does not agree with germline; a read error may underlie this. The CDR3 region has the DNA TGTGCCAACAGCTTGGGAGGAACGCAGTATTTT. Its protein is CANSLGGTQYF. The V gene is TRBV7-2, the J gene TRBJ2-3, with D perhaps matching TRBD2 (6 bases). This CDR3 contains 11 residues. Germline V gene lookup returns CDR1 SGHTA and CDR2 FQGNSA.

The gene calls are TRBV7-2 and TRBJ2-7; 7 bases line up with TRBD1. This CDR3 is built from 14 residues. Germline V lookup: CDR1 SGHTA, CDR2 FQGNSA. V was clipped by 5 bases and J by 1 base; unmatched bases: 5. The chain's CDR3 is CTSSLQGQSYEQYF. As DNA, the CDR3 is TGTACCAGCAGCCTCCAGGGACAGTCCTACGAGCAGTACTTC.

The rearrangement uses TRBV2 and TRBJ1-2, with D uncertain. V was shortened by 6 bases and J by 8 bases, with 10 bases between the two germline ends. Germline V gene data show CDR1 as SNHLY and CDR2 as FYNNEI. The CDR3 sequence is 11 residues long. This CDR3 reads CASRASSGYTF. The CDR3 bases are TGTGCCAGCAGAGCCAGCTCCGGCTACACCTTC. The full variable domain, its missing parts supplied by reference TRBV2 and TRBJ1-2, is EPEVTQTPSHQVTQMGQEVILRCVPISNHLYFYWYRQILGQKVEFLVSFYNNEISEKSEIFDDQFSVERPDGSNFTLKIRSTKLEDSAMYFCASRASSGYTFGSGTRLTVV.

The CDR3 DNA is TGTGCCACGGCCGGGACAGGGGCTTCACCCCTCCACTTT. Protein sequence: CATAGTGASPLHF. V is TRBV7-9 and J is TRBJ1-6, with 10 bases identical to TRBD1. The J segment lost 9 bases and the V segment lost 10 bases, leaving 6 bases of the junction unmatched. Germline values: CDR1 SEHNR, CDR2 FQNEAQ (reference sequence). There are 13 residues in the CDR3. Full variable domain (missing parts from reference TRBV7-9 and TRBJ1-6): DTGVSQNPRHKITKRGQNVTFRCDPISEHNRLYWYRQTLGQGPEFLTYFQNEAQLEKSRLLSDRFSAERPKGSFSTLEIQRTEQGDSAMYLCATAGTGASPLHFGNGTRLTVT.

The chain employs TRBV4-3 and TRBJ2-7; D call uncertain. V was pared by 3 bases and J by 7 bases, with 22 bases between. CDR1 is LGHNA, CDR2 YSLEER, per germline. This CDR3 is 16 amino acids long. The DNA of the CDR3 is TGCGCCAGCAGCCAGCAACCTAGTGGCCCCTACAATGAGCAGTACTTC. The encoded protein is CASSQQPSGPYNEQYF.

This clonotype was counted at least ten times. The V gene is TRBV20-1, the J gene TRBJ1-2; D might be TRBD1 (6 bases). Germline CDR1 reads DFQATT; CDR2 reads SNEGSKA (reference sequence). There are 11 residues in the CDR3. V dropped 4 bases and J dropped 4 bases, with 7 bases sitting between them. In DNA form, the CDR3 reads TGCAGTGCTACAGGGGCCTATGGCTACACCTTC. Residues: CSATGAYGYTF.

This chain joins TRBV7-2 and TRBJ2-1; D may correspond to TRBD1 or TRBD2 (5 bases each). Trimming removed 1 base at V and 5 bases at J, with 15 bases between. The germline gives CDR1 SGHTA, CDR2 FQGNSA. CDR3 size: 16 residues. The CDR3 DNA follows: TGTGCCAGCAGCTTAGACGAACGGGACCCACACAATGAGCAGTTCTTC. Its protein product is CASSLDERDPHNEQFF.

This clonotype was observed at least ten times. The CDR3 DNA reads as TGCAGCGCAGCATTGAGCTCCTACAATGAGCAGTTCTTC. Translated, it gives CSAALSSYNEQFF. This chain uses TRBV29-1 with TRBJ2-1; unclear D gene. V shed 7 bases and J shed 0 bases, with 10 bases lying between them. The CDR3 is made up of 13 amino acids. The germline V gene has CDR1 SQVTM and CDR2 ANQGSEA.

This clonotype was counted a few times. CDR3 nucleotides: TGTGCCAGCAGTTTGCAGGGGGGGTCTCAGCCCCAGCATTTT. This sequence encodes CASSLQGGSQPQHF. The chain has TRBV12-3 or TRBV12-4 and TRBJ1-5; 7 nucleotides match TRBD1. CDR3 length: 14 amino acids. V shed 3 bases and J 6 bases; nucleotides not matched to a gene: 5.

Comment on this clonotype: Just one base apart from a much larger clone, this may be a read error. The V gene is TRBV20-1, the J gene TRBJ2-1; 9 bases align to TRBD2. This CDR3 region has 15 residues. The germline V gene encodes CDR1 DFQATT and CDR2 SNEGSKA (reference sequence). Germline trimming cut 6 bases from V and 4 bases from J; bases unmatched to any gene: 10. CDR3 nucleotides: TGCAGTGCCAGGACTAGCGTGAGGGGATACAATGAGCAGTTCTTC. The encoded protein is CSARTSVRGYNEQFF.

This chain joins TRBV7-3 and TRBJ1-2, with no clear D. This CDR3 contains 15 residues. V was pared by 5 bases and J by 8 bases, with 21 bases between. CDR1 is SGHTA, CDR2 FQGTGA, per germline. The CDR3 nucleotides are TGTGCCAGCAGCCCCCGCGGCGGGAGATCCCGGGGCTACACCTTC. This gives the protein CASSPRGGRSRGYTF.

V and J are TRBV7-9 and TRBJ2-1, with a possible D match to TRBD1 (6 bases). V was clipped by 2 bases and J by 15 bases, with 14 bases between them. The CDR3 contains 12 residues. CDR1 SEHNR and CDR2 FQNEAQ come from the germline V gene (reference sequence). The CDR3 bases are TGTGCCAGCAGCTTAAACCAGGGGCGGAGGTTCTTC. It translates to CASSLNQGRRFF.

The rearrangement uses TRBV14 and TRBJ1-5; TRBD1 matches 8 bases. This CDR3 is built from 17 residues. The V segment lost 0 bases and the J segment 7 bases; nucleotides outside the gene matches: 11. Germline loops: CDR1 SGHDN, CDR2 FVKESK. The CDR3 region has the DNA TGTGCCAGCAGCCAAGATCAGGCCAGGGGGCGTTGGCAGCCCCAGCATTTT. Translated, it gives CASSQDQARGRWQPQHF.

This clonotype was detected many times. V is TRBV20-1 and J is TRBJ1-4; the D gene is possibly TRBD1 (6 bases). With 6 bases removed from V and 5 bases from J, the gap between germline ends came to 16 bases. CDR1 DFQATT and CDR2 SNEGSKA come from the germline V gene (reference sequence). The CDR3 consists of 14 residues. In DNA, the CDR3 is TGCAGTGCCCAGCCGGGAGGGACAAATGAAAAACTGTTTTTT. This sequence encodes CSAQPGGTNEKLFF.

The CDR3 reads CASTNPGSRKNIQYF. In DNA form, the CDR3 reads TGTGCCAGTACCAACCCGGGGAGTCGGAAAAACATTCAGTACTTC. The rearrangement links TRBV19 to TRBJ2-4, with a tentative D call TRBD2 (5 bases). The germline CDR1 and CDR2 sequences are LNHDA and SQIVND (reference sequence). CDR3 size: 15 residues. Trimming cost V 7 bases and J 4 bases, with 17 bases left between them.

The chain uses TRBV12-3 or TRBV12-4 and TRBJ2-4; 7 bases fit TRBD1. The CDR3 is 15 residues long. Trimming took 5 bases from V and 4 from J; bases not matched to a gene: 8. The CDR3 bases are TGTGCCAGCAGTCTCCCCACGGGACAGAAAAACATTCAGTACTTC. Residues: CASSLPTGQKNIQYF.

This clonotype was found a few times. This chain links TRBV4-3 with TRBJ1-6; D is uncertain. The CDR3 contains 15 residues. Trimming left V 0 bases short and J 7 bases short, with 10 bases between. Germline-derived CDR1 and CDR2 are LGHNA and YSLEER. The CDR3: CASSQDTAGNSPLHF. The CDR3 DNA reads as TGCGCCAGCAGCCAAGATACGGCAGGAAATTCACCCCTCCACTTT.

This clonotype was picked up one time. V gene TRBV9 combines with J gene TRBJ2-1; weak D call: TRBD2 (7 bases). The CDR3 is 16 residues long. The germline CDR1 and CDR2 sequences are SGDLS and YYNGEE. Trimming took off 0 bases at V and 3 bases at J, with 13 bases between the two ends. CDR3 region: CASSVGGGGFYNEQFF. CDR3 in DNA: TGTGCCAGCAGCGTAGGAGGCGGGGGCTTCTACAATGAGCAGTTCTTC.

This chain uses TRBV3-1 with TRBJ2-3; a weak D match, TRBD2 (6 bases). CDR3 length equals 18 residues. The V and J ends lost 0 bases and 2 bases respectively, with 18 bases between them. Germline V gene sequence: CDR1 LGHDT, CDR2 YNNKEL (reference sequence). This CDR3 reads CASSQDGDFPTYTDTQYF. CDR3 in DNA: TGTGCCAGCAGCCAAGACGGGGACTTCCCAACATACACAGATACGCAGTATTTT.